The 28 T cell receptor beta chains in this list originate from one sample, sequenced in a study of siplizumab effects on memory and regulatory T cells. The method was immunoSEQ multiplex PCR; TCRdb's version includes in-frame clones alone and lacks a portion of them. In the table there are 70,000 to 95,000 clones, under 95% of which are singletons. Sequencing was done on a sample of CD8+ T cells sorted from blood. The receptors shown here come from a human donor in good health.

V gene TRBV10-1 combines with J gene TRBJ2-7; TRBD1 matches at 7 bases. This CDR3 spans 15 amino acids. After removal of 2 bases from V and 2 bases from J, the junction contained 6 bases not matched to a gene. The germline V gene has CDR1 WNHNN and CDR2 SYGVQD (reference sequence). This CDR3 reads CASSEVAGTAYEQYF. The CDR3 DNA follows: TGCGCCAGCAGTGAGGTGGCCGGGACAGCCTACGAGCAGTACTTC.

A note on this clone: Different DNA sequences within this sample yield the same CDR3. The chain uses TRBV9 and TRBJ2-1; D remains unclear. Germline CDR1 is SGDLS and CDR2 is YYNGEE. V was trimmed by 0 bases and J by 5 bases, leaving 3 bases between them. There are 12 residues in the CDR3. CDR3 bases: TGTGCCAGCAGCGTAGCGGACAATGAGCAGTTCTTC. Translating gives CASSVADNEQFF.

The rearrangement uses TRBV5-7 and TRBJ2-2; a possible D gene is TRBD2 (6 bases). TRBV5-7 is given ORF status, its function remaining uncertain. The CDR3 is made up of 15 amino acids. Trimming removed 3 bases from V and 1 base from J, with 10 bases in between. The CDR3 reads CASSYRRGNTGELFF. The CDR3 coding sequence is TGTGCCAGCAGCTACAGGCGGGGGAACACCGGGGAGCTGTTTTTT.

The chain couples TRBV6-5 to TRBJ2-1, with TRBD1 matching 7 bases. CDR3 length equals 15 residues. CDR1 and CDR2 from the germline V gene are MNHEY and SVGAGI. V dropped 2 bases and J dropped 8; count of bases not matched to a gene: 9. The CDR3: CASSYLGQRKDEQFF. DNA of the CDR3: TGTGCCAGCAGTTACCTGGGACAGCGAAAGGATGAGCAGTTCTTC.

The J gene is TRBJ2-1, the V gene TRBV11-1; D tentatively fits TRBD1 or TRBD2 (5 bases each). Germline lookup yields CDR1 SGHAT and CDR2 FQDESV (reference sequence). The CDR3 is made up of 14 amino acids. Trimming took off 3 bases at V and 5 bases at J, with 11 bases between the two ends. This chain's CDR3 is CASSFRTGHNEQFF. The CDR3 bases are TGTGCCAGCAGCTTTCGGACGGGGCACAATGAGCAGTTCTTC.

There are a few counts of this clone. The chain uses TRBV6-1 and TRBJ2-3; 15 bases agree with TRBD2. CDR1 and CDR2 (germline): MNHNS, SASEGT. V was pared by 4 bases and J by 4 bases, with 0 bases of the junction left unmatched. CDR3 size: 15 residues. For the CDR3, the DNA is TGTGCCAGCAGTGGGACTAGCGGGGGGGCAGATACGCAGTATTTT. Translating gives CASSGTSGGADTQYF.

V usage is TRBV30 and J usage is TRBJ2-2; TRBD1 is a possible D gene (6 bases). The germline V and J ends were trimmed by 5 bases and 6 bases, with 13 bases remaining between them. Germline CDR1 reads GTSNPN; CDR2 reads SVGIG (reference sequence). The CDR3 covers 13 residues. For the CDR3, the DNA is TGTGCCTGGGACAGGATGTCGGCCGGGGAGCTGTTTTTT. Translating gives CAWDRMSAGELFF.

The V gene is TRBV27, the J gene TRBJ2-3, with TRBD2 identical over 11 bases. The J segment lost 1 base and the V segment lost 5 bases, leaving 8 bases of the junction unmatched. In germline, CDR1 is MNHEY, CDR2 SMNVEV (reference sequence). The CDR3 spans 17 residues. This CDR3 is CASSPLAGGPGTDTQYF. CDR3 DNA sequence: TGTGCCAGCAGTCCGTTAGCGGGAGGGCCGGGCACAGATACGCAGTATTTT.

The V call is TRBV19, the J call TRBJ2-3; 10 bases align to TRBD2. The V segment lost 5 bases and the J segment 5 bases; nucleotides outside the gene matches: 7. CDR3 length: 15 residues. CDR1 is LNHDA, CDR2 SQIVND, per germline (reference sequence). CDR3 nucleotides: TGTGCCAGTAGTTTGAGCGGGGGGGCCCAAGATACGCAGTATTTT. This gives the protein CASSLSGGAQDTQYF. Using reference TRBV19 and TRBJ2-3 for the parts outside the CDR3, the full variable domain is DGGITQSPKYLFRKEGQNVTLSCEQNLNHDAMYWYRQDPGQGLRLIYYSQIVNDFQKGDIAEGYSVSREKKESFPLTVTSAQKNPTAFYLCASSLSGGAQDTQYFGPGTRLTVL.

This rearrangement joins TRBV14 to TRBJ1-2; TRBD1 aligns across 7 bases. V shed 4 bases and J 1 base; nucleotides not matched to a gene: 3. There are 14 residues in the CDR3. Per germline, CDR1 SGHDN and CDR2 FVKESK. CDR3 amino acids: CASSPGQDNYGYTF. CDR3 DNA sequence: TGTGCCAGCAGCCCCGGACAGGATAACTATGGCTACACCTTC.

The rearrangement uses TRBV4-1 and TRBJ2-5; tentatively, D is TRBD1 (5 bases). This CDR3 is built from 16 residues. CDR1 and CDR2 (germline): MGHRA, YSYEKL. The germline V and J ends were trimmed by 1 base and 0 bases, with 12 bases remaining between them. The CDR3 region has the DNA TGCGCCAGCAGCCAAGGGTGGGGCGCGGACCAAGAGACCCAGTACTTC. Protein sequence: CASSQGWGADQETQYF.

The chain uses TRBV19 and TRBJ2-5; 9 bases line up with TRBD1. Germline loops: CDR1 LNHDA, CDR2 SQIVND (reference sequence). J was trimmed by 2 bases and V by 6 bases; bases with no gene match: 10. This CDR3 is 16 amino acids long. Here the CDR3 reads CASSHRRGQGQETQYF. The CDR3 DNA sequence: TGTGCCAGTAGCCATAGAAGGGGACAGGGACAAGAGACCCAGTACTTC.

V gene TRBV4-1 combines with J gene TRBJ2-1; 7 nucleotides match TRBD2. This CDR3 is 14 amino acids long. V dropped 5 bases and J dropped 6; count of bases not matched to a gene: 7. CDR1 is MGHRA and CDR2 is YSYEKL in the germline V gene. The CDR3 coding sequence is TGCGCCAGCAGCTATACCGGGGGGTCCAATGAGCAGTTCTTC. As protein: CASSYTGGSNEQFF.

V and J are TRBV9 and TRBJ2-3; D gene unclear. The germline CDR1 and CDR2 sequences are SGDLS and YYNGEE. V dropped 0 bases and J dropped 4 bases, with 12 bases sitting between them. There are 15 residues in the CDR3. The CDR3 bases are TGTGCCAGCAGCGTAGCAGGAGCCCCCCCAGATACGCAGTATTTT. This encodes CASSVAGAPPDTQYF.

The chain couples TRBV27 to TRBJ2-7, with unresolved D. This CDR3 contains 14 residues. The V and J ends lost 2 bases and 6 bases respectively, with 14 bases between them. Germline V lookup: CDR1 MNHEY, CDR2 SMNVEV (reference sequence). The CDR3 loop is CASSLGLHPAEQYF. In nucleotides, the CDR3 is TGTGCCAGCAGTTTAGGTCTCCATCCGGCCGAGCAGTACTTC.

The rearrangement joins TRBV5-1 to TRBJ2-3; perhaps TRBD2 as D (5 bases). The V and J ends lost 0 bases and 7 bases respectively, with 15 bases between them. CDR3 length: 15 residues. In germline, CDR1 is SGHRS, CDR2 YFSETQ. The CDR3 here is CASSLADGKSYTQYF. The CDR3 nucleotides are TGCGCCAGCAGCTTGGCCGACGGGAAATCTTATACGCAGTATTTT.

This chain links TRBV30 with TRBJ1-5; no definite D call. CDR1 and CDR2 from the germline V gene are GTSNPN and SVGIG (reference sequence). V gave up 1 base and J gave up 4 bases, with 8 bases separating them. The CDR3 length is 13 residues. CDR3 bases: TGTGCCTGGAGTGGAACATCAAATCAGCCCCAGCATTTT. Translation: CAWSGTSNQPQHF. The variable domain in full, completed from reference TRBV30 and TRBJ1-5, reads SQTIHQWPATLVQPVGSPLSLECTVEGTSNPNLYWYRQAAGRGLQLLFYSVGIGQISSEVPQNLSASRPQDRQFILSSKKLLLSDSGFYLCAWSGTSNQPQHFGDGTRLSIL.

This sequence joins TRBV6-1 and TRBJ1-6; perhaps TRBD1 as D (5 bases). Germline V gene sequence: CDR1 MNHNS, CDR2 SASEGT. The CDR3 covers 13 residues. V shed 10 bases and J shed 6 bases, with 13 bases lying between them. The CDR3 loop reads CAIVGQPNSPLHF. In nucleotides, the CDR3 is TGTGCCATTGTAGGACAACCTAATTCACCCCTCCACTTT.

The rearrangement links TRBV27 to TRBJ1-5; TRBD1 aligns across 9 bases. CDR1 is MNHEY, CDR2 SMNVEV, per germline (reference sequence). This CDR3 is built from 16 residues. The junction had 7 bases not matched to a gene; V was cut back by 6 bases and J by 1 base. The CDR3 nucleotides are TGTGCCAGCAGACCCCCGGGACAGGGAAGCAATCAGCCCCAGCATTTT. Translating gives CASRPPGQGSNQPQHF.

J is TRBJ2-1 and V is TRBV6-1, with a tentative D call TRBD2 (5 bases). The CDR3 is 14 residues long. V lost 10 bases, J lost 0 bases, and 13 bases lay in between. Germline loops: CDR1 MNHNS, CDR2 SASEGT. CDR3 region: CANMDSSSYNEQFF. The CDR3 DNA is TGTGCCAACATGGACTCAAGCTCCTACAATGAGCAGTTCTTC.

The genes are TRBV7-9 and TRBJ1-2, with D possibly TRBD1 on 5 matching bases. CDR1 and CDR2 (germline): SEHNR, FQNEAQ (reference sequence). The V and J ends lost 4 bases and 5 bases respectively, with 23 bases between them. The CDR3 spans 17 residues. CDR3 loop: CASSSPTAPNPTYGYTF. The CDR3, as DNA: TGTGCCAGCAGCTCACCGACAGCACCAAACCCTACTTATGGCTACACCTTC.

With regard to this clone: In this CDR3 the conserved last residue, phenylalanine or tryptophan, is missing, so a read error is likely. The DNA is omitted, as the CDR3 cannot be located on it reliably, and the CDR3 follows TCRdb's listing. The V call is TRBV12-5, the J call TRBJ2-7. Germline V gene lookup returns CDR1 LGHNT and CDR2 FRNRAP. The CDR3 spans 10 residues, counting both ends. CDR3 in amino acids: CASGLIVVGC.

The chain couples TRBV2 to TRBJ1-2, with 9 positions matching TRBD1. The germline V gene has CDR1 SNHLY and CDR2 FYNNEI. V dropped 7 bases and J dropped 4; count of bases not matched to a gene: 10. The CDR3 is 15 residues long. The CDR3 DNA sequence: TGTGCCAGCATCCTAATGGGACAGGGTAGCTATGGCTACACCTTC. This sequence encodes CASILMGQGSYGYTF.

Notes on this clone: Mismatch with germline at one junction end may stem from a read error. This chain uses TRBV7-7 with TRBJ2-1; weak D call: TRBD2 (6 bases). Germline V gene sequence: CDR1 SSHAT, CDR2 FNYEAQ (reference sequence). The CDR3 totals 15 residues. CDR3 nucleotides: TGTGCTAGCAGCTCATTTCCGGGACTGGAGAATGAGCAGTTCTTC. Translating it yields CASSSFPGLENEQFF.

This rearrangement joins TRBV7-3 to TRBJ1-1; tentatively, D is TRBD1 (5 bases). Germline V lookup: CDR1 SGHTA, CDR2 FQGTGA. V gave up 4 bases and J gave up 4 bases, with 10 bases separating them. The CDR3 extends over 13 amino acids. CDR3 nucleotide sequence: TGTGCCAGCAGCTCCCCAGGGTCCACTGAAGCTTTCTTT. Its protein is CASSSPGSTEAFF.

Written as DNA, the CDR3 is TGTGCCAGCAGTGAAGGTCTTGGGGGGCGAAGCTATGGCTACACCTTC. Amino acids: CASSEGLGGRSYGYTF. The genes are TRBV25-1 and TRBJ1-2; D is perhaps TRBD1 (6 bases). Germline V gives CDR1 MGHDK, CDR2 SYGVNS. CDR3 length: 16 amino acids. Trimming took off 2 bases at V and 4 bases at J, with 17 bases between the two ends.

This clone has only a few counts. This chain links TRBV19 with TRBJ1-2; tentatively, D is TRBD1 (6 bases). Looked up from germline, CDR1 is LNHDA and CDR2 is SQIVND (reference sequence). Trimming removed 3 bases from V and 3 bases from J, with 8 bases in between. The CDR3 is made up of 13 amino acids. CDR3 amino acids: CASSITGYYGYTF. CDR3 sequence (DNA): TGTGCCAGTAGTATCACAGGGTACTATGGCTACACCTTC. Supplemented by reference TRBV19 and TRBJ1-2, the full variable domain reads DGGITQSPKYLFRKEGQNVTLSCEQNLNHDAMYWYRQDPGQGLRLIYYSQIVNDFQKGDIAEGYSVSREKKESFPLTVTSAQKNPTAFYLCASSITGYYGYTFGSGTRLTVV.

The chain links TRBV27 to TRBJ1-2; D is unclear. CDR1 and CDR2 from the germline V gene are MNHEY and SMNVEV (reference sequence). V was clipped by 2 bases and J by 8 bases, with 12 bases between them. The CDR3 has 13 residues. Here the CDR3 DNA reads TGTGCCAGCAGTTTACTAACGGGGTACGGCTACACCTTC. Protein: CASSLLTGYGYTF.